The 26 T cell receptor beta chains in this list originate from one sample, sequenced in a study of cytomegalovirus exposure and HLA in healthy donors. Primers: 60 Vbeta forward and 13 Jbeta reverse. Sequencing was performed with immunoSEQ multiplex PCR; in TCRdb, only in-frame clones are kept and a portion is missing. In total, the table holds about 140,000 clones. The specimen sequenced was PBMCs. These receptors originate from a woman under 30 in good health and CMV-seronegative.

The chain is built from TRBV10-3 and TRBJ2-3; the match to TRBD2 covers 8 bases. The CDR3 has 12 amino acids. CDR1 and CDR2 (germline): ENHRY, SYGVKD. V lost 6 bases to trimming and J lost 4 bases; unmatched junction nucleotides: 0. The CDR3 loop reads CAIRTSADTQYF. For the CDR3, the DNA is TGTGCCATCAGGACTAGCGCAGATACGCAGTATTTT.

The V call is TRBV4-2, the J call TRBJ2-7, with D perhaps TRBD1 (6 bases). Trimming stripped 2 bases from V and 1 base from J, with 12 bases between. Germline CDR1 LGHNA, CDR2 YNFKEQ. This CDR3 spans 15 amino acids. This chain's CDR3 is CASSQSRGGSYEQYF. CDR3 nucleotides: TGTGCCAGCAGCCAATCACGAGGGGGTTCCTACGAGCAGTACTTC.

The CDR3 DNA follows: TGTGCCAGCGGGGAGGCTGGATCCTACAATGAGCAGTTCTTC. Its translation: CASGEAGSYNEQFF. The rearrangement links TRBV7-9 to TRBJ2-1, with D perhaps matching TRBD2 (6 bases). The V gene's germline CDR1 is SEHNR and CDR2 FQNEAQ (reference sequence). With 8 bases removed from V and 1 base from J, the gap between germline ends came to 12 bases. The CDR3 has 14 amino acids. The full variable domain, its missing parts supplied by reference TRBV7-9 and TRBJ2-1, is DTGVSQNPRHKITKRGQNVTFRCDPISEHNRLYWYRQTLGQGPEFLTYFQNEAQLEKSRLLSDRFSAERPKGSFSTLEIQRTEQGDSAMYLCASGEAGSYNEQFFGPGTRLTVL.

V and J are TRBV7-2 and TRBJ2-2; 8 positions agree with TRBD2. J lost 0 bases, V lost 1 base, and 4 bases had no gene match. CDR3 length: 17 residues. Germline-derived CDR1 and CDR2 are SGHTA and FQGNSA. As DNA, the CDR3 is TGTGCCAGCAGCTTAGATGGGACTAGGGCGAACACCGGGGAGCTGTTTTTT. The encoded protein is CASSLDGTRANTGELFF.

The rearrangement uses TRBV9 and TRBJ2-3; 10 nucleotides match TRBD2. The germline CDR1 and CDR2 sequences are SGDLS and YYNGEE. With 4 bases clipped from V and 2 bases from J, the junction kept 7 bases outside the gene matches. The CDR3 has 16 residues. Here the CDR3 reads CASSYSSGRNTDTQYF. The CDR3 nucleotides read TGTGCCAGCAGCTATAGTAGCGGGAGGAACACAGATACGCAGTATTTT.

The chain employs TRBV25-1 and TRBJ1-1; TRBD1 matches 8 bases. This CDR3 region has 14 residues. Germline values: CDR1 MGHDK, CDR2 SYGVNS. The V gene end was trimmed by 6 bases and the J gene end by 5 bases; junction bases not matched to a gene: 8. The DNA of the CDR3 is TGTGCCAGCAGAGCGACAGGGGAATGGACTGAAGCTTTCTTT. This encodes CASRATGEWTEAFF.

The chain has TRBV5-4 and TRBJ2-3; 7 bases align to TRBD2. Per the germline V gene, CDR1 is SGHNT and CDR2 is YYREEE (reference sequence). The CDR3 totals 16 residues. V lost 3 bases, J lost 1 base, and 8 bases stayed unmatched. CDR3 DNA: TGTGCCAGCAGCTGGCGGCGGGAGCGCGGCACAGATACGCAGTATTTT. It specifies CASSWRRERGTDTQYF.

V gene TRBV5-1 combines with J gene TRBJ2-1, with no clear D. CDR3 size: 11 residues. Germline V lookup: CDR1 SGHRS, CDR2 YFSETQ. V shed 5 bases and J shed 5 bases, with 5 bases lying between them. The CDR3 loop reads CASRRDNEQFF. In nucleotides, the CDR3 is TGCGCCAGCAGGCGCGACAATGAGCAGTTCTTC.

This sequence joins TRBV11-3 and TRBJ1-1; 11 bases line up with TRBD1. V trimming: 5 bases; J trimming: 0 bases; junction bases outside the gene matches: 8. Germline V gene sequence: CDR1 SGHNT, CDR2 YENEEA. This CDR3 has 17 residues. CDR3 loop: CASSPDRGQGVNTEAFF. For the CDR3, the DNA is TGTGCCAGCAGCCCGGACAGGGGGCAGGGAGTGAACACTGAAGCTTTCTTT.

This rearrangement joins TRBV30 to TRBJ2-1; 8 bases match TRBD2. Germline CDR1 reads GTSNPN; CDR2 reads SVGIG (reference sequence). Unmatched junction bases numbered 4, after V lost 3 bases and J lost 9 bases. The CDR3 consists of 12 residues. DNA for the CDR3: TGTGCCTGGAGCGTACGGGGGGGTGAGCAGTTCTTC. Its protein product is CAWSVRGGEQFF.

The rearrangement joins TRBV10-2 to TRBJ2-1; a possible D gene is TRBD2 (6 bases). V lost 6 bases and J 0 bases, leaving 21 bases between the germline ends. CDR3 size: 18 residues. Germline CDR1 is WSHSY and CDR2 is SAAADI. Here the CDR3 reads CASSTLLGGGNSYNEQFF. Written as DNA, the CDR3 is TGCGCCAGCAGCACACTTTTGGGGGGAGGTAACTCCTACAATGAGCAGTTCTTC.

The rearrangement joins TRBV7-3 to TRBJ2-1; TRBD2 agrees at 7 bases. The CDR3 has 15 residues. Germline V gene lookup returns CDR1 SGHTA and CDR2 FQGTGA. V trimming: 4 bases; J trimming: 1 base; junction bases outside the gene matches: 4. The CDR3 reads CASSSQAGSYNEQFF. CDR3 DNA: TGTGCCAGCAGCTCACAAGCGGGATCCTACAATGAGCAGTTCTTC.

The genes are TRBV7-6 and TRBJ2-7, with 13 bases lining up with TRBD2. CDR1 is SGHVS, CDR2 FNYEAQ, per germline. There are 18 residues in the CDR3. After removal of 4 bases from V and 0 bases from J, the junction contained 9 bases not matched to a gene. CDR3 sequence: CASSSRLAGGPSSYEQYF. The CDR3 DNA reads TGTGCCAGCAGCTCCCGACTAGCGGGAGGTCCGAGCTCCTACGAGCAGTACTTC.

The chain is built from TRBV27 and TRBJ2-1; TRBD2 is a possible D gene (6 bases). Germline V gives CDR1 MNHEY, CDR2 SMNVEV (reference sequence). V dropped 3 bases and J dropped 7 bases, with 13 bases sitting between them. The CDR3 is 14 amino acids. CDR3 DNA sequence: TGTGCCAGCAGTTTCGGGGGAGTAAAGAATGAGCAGTTCTTC. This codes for CASSFGGVKNEQFF.

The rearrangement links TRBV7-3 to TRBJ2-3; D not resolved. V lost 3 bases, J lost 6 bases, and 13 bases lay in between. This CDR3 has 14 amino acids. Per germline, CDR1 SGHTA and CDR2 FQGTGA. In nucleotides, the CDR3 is TGTGCCAGCAGCTTGGGCAGCTTATCGGATACGCAGTATTTT. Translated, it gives CASSLGSLSDTQYF.

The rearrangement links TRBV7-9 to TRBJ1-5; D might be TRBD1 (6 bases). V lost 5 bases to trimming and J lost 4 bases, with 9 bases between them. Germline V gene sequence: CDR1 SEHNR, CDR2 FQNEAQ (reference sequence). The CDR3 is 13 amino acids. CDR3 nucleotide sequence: TGTGCCAGCAGCAAACAGGGTAATCAGCCCCAGCATTTT. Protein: CASSKQGNQPQHF.

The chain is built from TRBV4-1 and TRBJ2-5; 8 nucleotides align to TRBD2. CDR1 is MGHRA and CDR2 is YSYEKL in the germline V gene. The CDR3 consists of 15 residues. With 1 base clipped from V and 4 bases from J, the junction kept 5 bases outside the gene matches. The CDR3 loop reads CASSQVWLAGETQYF. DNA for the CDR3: TGCGCCAGCAGCCAAGTATGGCTAGCGGGAGAGACCCAGTACTTC.

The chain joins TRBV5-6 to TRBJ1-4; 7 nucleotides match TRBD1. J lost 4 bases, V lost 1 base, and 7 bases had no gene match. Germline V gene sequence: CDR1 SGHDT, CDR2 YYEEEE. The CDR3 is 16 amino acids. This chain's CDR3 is CASSLTGTAVNEKLFF. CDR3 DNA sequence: TGTGCCAGCAGCTTGACCGGGACAGCCGTTAATGAAAAACTGTTTTTT. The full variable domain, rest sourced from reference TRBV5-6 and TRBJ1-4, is DAGVTQSPTHLIKTRGQQVTLRCSPKSGHDTVSWYQQALGQGPQFIFQYYEEEERQRGNFPDRFSGHQFPNYSSELNVNALLLGDSALYLCASSLTGTAVNEKLFFGSGTQLSVL.

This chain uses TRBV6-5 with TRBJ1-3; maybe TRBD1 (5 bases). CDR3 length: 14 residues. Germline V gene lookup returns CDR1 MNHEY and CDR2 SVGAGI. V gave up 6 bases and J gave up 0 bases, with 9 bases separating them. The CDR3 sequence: CASRLDTSGNTIYF. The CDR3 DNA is TGTGCCAGCAGGCTGGACACCTCTGGAAACACCATATATTTT.

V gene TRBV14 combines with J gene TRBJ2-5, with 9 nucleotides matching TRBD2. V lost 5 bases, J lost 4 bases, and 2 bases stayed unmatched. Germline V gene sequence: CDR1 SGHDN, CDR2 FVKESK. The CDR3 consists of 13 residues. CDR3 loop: CASSKAGGETQYF. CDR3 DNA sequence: TGTGCCAGCAGCAAAGCGGGGGGAGAGACCCAGTACTTC.

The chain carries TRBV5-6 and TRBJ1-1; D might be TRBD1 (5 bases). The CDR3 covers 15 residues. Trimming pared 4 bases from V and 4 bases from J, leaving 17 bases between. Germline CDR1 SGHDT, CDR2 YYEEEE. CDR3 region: CASSPEAGRFTEAFF. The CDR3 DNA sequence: TGTGCCAGCAGCCCCGAGGCGGGGCGGTTCACTGAAGCTTTCTTT.

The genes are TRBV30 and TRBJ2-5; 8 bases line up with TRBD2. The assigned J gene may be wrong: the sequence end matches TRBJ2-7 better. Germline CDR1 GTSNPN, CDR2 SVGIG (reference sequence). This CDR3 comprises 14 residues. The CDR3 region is CAWSAGLVGSEQYF. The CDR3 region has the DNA TGTGCCTGGAGTGCGGGACTAGTAGGTAGCGAGCAGTACTTC.

CDR3 sequence reads: CASSDLAGANEQYF. In DNA form, the CDR3 reads TGTGCCAGCAGTGACCTAGCGGGAGCTAACGAGCAGTACTTC. V usage is TRBV6-1 and J usage is TRBJ2-7; TRBD2 agrees at 10 bases. The CDR3 length is 14 residues. Looked up from germline, CDR1 is MNHNS and CDR2 is SASEGT. The V gene end was trimmed by 3 bases and the J gene end by 5 bases; junction bases not matched to a gene: 4.

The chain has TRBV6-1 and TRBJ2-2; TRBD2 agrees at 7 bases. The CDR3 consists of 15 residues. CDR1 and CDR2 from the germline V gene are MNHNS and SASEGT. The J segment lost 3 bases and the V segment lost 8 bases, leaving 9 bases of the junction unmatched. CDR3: CASSLRGVDTGELFF. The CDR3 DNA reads TGTGCCAGCTCCCTTCGGGGGGTGGACACCGGGGAGCTGTTTTTT.

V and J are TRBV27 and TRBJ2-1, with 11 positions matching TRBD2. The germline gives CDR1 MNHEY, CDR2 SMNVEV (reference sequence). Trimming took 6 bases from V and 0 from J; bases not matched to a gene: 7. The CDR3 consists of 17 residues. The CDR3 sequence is CASRIIGLAGSYNEQFF. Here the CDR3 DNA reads TGTGCCAGCAGAATTATTGGACTAGCGGGCTCCTACAATGAGCAGTTCTTC.

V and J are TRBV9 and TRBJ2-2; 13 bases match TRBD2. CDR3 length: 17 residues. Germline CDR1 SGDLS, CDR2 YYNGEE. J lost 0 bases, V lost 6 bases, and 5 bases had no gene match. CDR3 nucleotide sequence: TGTGCCAGCACCGGACTAGCGGGAGCCTCGAACACCGGGGAGCTGTTTTTT. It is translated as CASTGLAGASNTGELFF.